This entry lists 8 T cell receptor beta chains sequenced from one sample in a study of Ad26.COV2.S vaccination and SARS-CoV-2 variants (TCRdb year 2021). Library generation was performed with the immunoSEQ multiplex PCR assay. This immuneACCESS table, as held by TCRdb, lists in-frame sequences with V and J called but not all clones. Of the missing ones, under half trace to an unresolved V gene in checked studies; the others have no known cause. Across this sample there are under 550,000 clones, with approximately 88% seen only once. Less than 4% of the sample rests with the top ten. Reading the label with the study, this specimen's treatment or condition is: some 19 received Ad26.COV2.S at low or high dose, single or two shots; 5 received placebo; per-sample allocation not given. For vaccine and placebo recipients, the sequenced repertoires came from samples collected on day 63 after the first injection.

Sample: peripheral blood, taken in a trial of Ad26.COV2.S vaccine versus placebo. The receptors were sampled from a person between 18 and 65 years old who received the Ad26.COV2.S COVID-19 vaccine or a placebo.

This chain connects TRBV3-1 (or the pseudogene TRBV3-2) to TRBJ2-7; D gene uncertain. V was shortened by 7 bases and J by 0 bases, with 22 bases between the two germline ends. CDR3 size: 17 residues. Germline lookup yields CDR1 LGHDT and CDR2 YNNKEL (reference sequence). The CDR3 spells CASTLPSYPSSSYEQYF. CDR3 nucleotides: TGTGCCAGCACCTTACCTTCCTACCCAAGTAGCTCCTACGAGCAGTACTTC.

The chain is built from TRBV27 and TRBJ2-7, with a possible D match to TRBD2 (5 bases). This CDR3 spans 16 amino acids. The V end lost 3 bases, the J end lost 3 bases, and 18 bases lay between the germline ends. The germline V gene has CDR1 MNHEY and CDR2 SMNVEV (reference sequence). The CDR3, as DNA: TGTGCCAGCAGTTTCGGGCTTGGAATCGGGGTCTACGAGCAGTACTTC. Its translation: CASSFGLGIGVYEQYF.

This rearrangement joins TRBV6-5 to TRBJ1-4; no definite D call. The germline gives CDR1 MNHEY, CDR2 SVGAGI. V dropped 7 bases and J dropped 0 bases, with 9 bases sitting between them. The CDR3 contains 14 residues. The CDR3 DNA sequence: TGTGCCAGCAAAGAAGTGGCAACTAATGAAAAACTGTTTTTT. This gives the protein CASKEVATNEKLFF.

The chain employs TRBV4-3 and TRBJ1-3; 8 nucleotides align to TRBD1. CDR1 is LGHNA and CDR2 is YSLEER in the germline V gene. J gave up 2 bases and V 6 bases, and 9 bases lay outside the gene matches. This CDR3 is 16 amino acids long. In DNA form, the CDR3 reads TGCGCCAGCAGTTCAGGGGACAGGATCGCTGGAAACACCATATATTTT. Translated: CASSSGDRIAGNTIYF.

This chain connects TRBV5-4 to TRBJ1-2; no definite D call. The CDR3 has 17 residues. The V end was cut by 0 bases, the J end by 2 bases, with 17 bases between. Germline V gives CDR1 SGHNT, CDR2 YYREEE (reference sequence). CDR3 sequence (DNA): TGTGCCAGCAGCTTGGAGGGATCGAGGGCCGCGAACTATGGCTACACCTTC. The encoded protein is CASSLEGSRAANYGYTF.

The chain links TRBV20-1 to TRBJ2-3; no reliable D call. Trimming pared 3 bases from V and 0 bases from J, leaving 10 bases between. The CDR3 has 14 amino acids. Germline loops: CDR1 DFQATT, CDR2 SNEGSKA (reference sequence). The CDR3 region is CSASVSTSTDTQYF. The CDR3 region has the DNA TGCAGTGCTAGTGTCTCCACTAGCACAGATACGCAGTATTTT.

The chain uses TRBV30 and TRBJ1-5; D is unresolved. Germline V lookup: CDR1 GTSNPN, CDR2 SVGIG (reference sequence). The CDR3 has 14 residues. Trimming removed 0 bases at V and 4 bases at J, with 10 bases between. CDR3 in amino acids: CAWSVTIGNQPQHF. The CDR3 DNA reads TGTGCCTGGAGTGTTACAATCGGAAATCAGCCCCAGCATTTT.

This clone has only one observation. The gene calls are TRBV18 and TRBJ1-1; no definite D call. The V end was cut by 3 bases, the J end by 4 bases, with 21 bases between. This CDR3 is 17 amino acids long. Germline CDR1 is KGHSH and CDR2 is LQKENI. The CDR3 reads CASSPGILNRGRTEAFF. Written as DNA, the CDR3 is TGTGCCAGCTCACCGGGAATCCTCAATCGGGGTCGCACTGAAGCTTTCTTT. Looking up the rest from reference TRBV18 and TRBJ1-1 gives the full variable domain: NAGVMQNPRHLVRRRGQEARLRCSPMKGHSHVYWYRQLPEEGLKFMVYLQKENIIDESGMPKERFSAEFPKEGPSILRIQQVVRGDSAAYFCASSPGILNRGRTEAFFGQGTRLTVV.